Shown below are 7 T cell receptor beta chains from a single sample sequenced in a study of blood T cell repertoires in COVID-19. Assay used: immunoSEQ multiplex PCR; TCRdb lists only in-frame clones, some missing. The data contain under 250,000 clones, 80% to 90% of them singletons. Source material: peripheral blood. The receptor set was obtained from a man aged 35-49 years with active or convalescent COVID-19.

This clone was detected only once. The V gene is TRBV18, the J gene TRBJ1-1; D not certain. Deletions cut 4 bases from V and 3 bases from J, with 6 bases between. CDR1 is KGHSH and CDR2 is LQKENI in the germline V gene. The CDR3 covers 12 residues. The CDR3: CASSQIDTEAFF. The CDR3 DNA reads as TGTGCCAGCTCACAAATAGACACTGAAGCTTTCTTT.

The V call is TRBV7-9, the J call TRBJ1-1; D unresolved. The CDR3 spans 12 residues. The germline V and J ends were trimmed by 8 bases and 7 bases, with 14 bases remaining between them. CDR1 and CDR2 (germline): SEHNR, FQNEAQ (reference sequence). The CDR3, as DNA: TGTGCCAGCTTCACTAGTGGGGTTGAAGCTTTCTTT. Translating it yields CASFTSGVEAFF.

The chain couples TRBV6-5 to TRBJ1-3, with D maybe TRBD1 (5 bases). The CDR3 covers 15 residues. V dropped 6 bases and J dropped 4 bases, with 16 bases sitting between them. Germline V lookup: CDR1 MNHEY, CDR2 SVGAGI. CDR3 DNA: TGTGCCAGCAGCCGTCGTAGGGGTGGAGGAAACACCATATATTTT. Protein sequence: CASSRRRGGGNTIYF.

The chain uses TRBV2 and TRBJ2-7, with D maybe TRBD2 (5 bases). The CDR3 length is 13 residues. CDR1 and CDR2 (germline): SNHLY, FYNNEI. V lost 4 bases and J lost 7, with 14 bases in between. CDR3 amino acids: CASSVRGSGEQYF. CDR3 coding DNA: TGTGCCAGCAGTGTTCGAGGGTCTGGGGAGCAGTACTTC.

Notes on this clone: Within the sample, other DNA sequences also encode this same CDR3. This rearrangement joins TRBV19 to TRBJ1-1; weak D call: TRBD1 (5 bases). V was shortened by 3 bases and J by 7 bases, with 9 bases between the two germline ends. The CDR3 loop spans 12 amino acids. CDR1 is LNHDA, CDR2 SQIVND, per germline (reference sequence). CDR3 amino acids: CASSIRGGEAFF. The CDR3 DNA reads as TGTGCCAGTAGTATCCGGGGGGGTGAAGCTTTCTTT.

The J gene is TRBJ1-4, the V gene TRBV11-2, with 7 bases matching TRBD1. CDR1 is SGHAT and CDR2 is FQNNGV in the germline V gene. The CDR3 extends over 14 amino acids. V shed 5 bases, J shed 3 bases, and the junction held 3 bases outside the gene matches. The CDR3 is CASSPGTANEKLFF. The CDR3 bases are TGTGCCAGCAGCCCGGGGACAGCTAATGAAAAACTGTTTTTT. Together with reference TRBV11-2 and TRBJ1-4, the CDR3 gives the full variable domain: EAGVAQSPRYKIIEKRQSVAFWCNPISGHATLYWYQQILGQGPKLLIQFQNNGVVDDSQLPKDRFSAERLKGVDSTLKIQPAKLEDSAVYLCASSPGTANEKLFFGSGTQLSVL.

V and J are TRBV15 and TRBJ1-5; 9 nucleotides match TRBD1. After removal of 0 bases from V and 6 bases from J, the junction contained 15 bases not matched to a gene. Germline CDR1 and CDR2: LNHNV and YYDKDF (reference sequence). CDR3 size: 19 residues. DNA for the CDR3: TGTGCCACCAGCAGAGATAACTTGCAGGACAGGGGATACGGTCAGCCCCAGCATTTT. This sequence encodes CATSRDNLQDRGYGQPQHF.